The 8 T cell receptor beta chains presented below share a single source sample, sequenced in a study of blood T cells in healthy people across ages. A second PCR, run for about 7 to 11 cycles, used a sample-barcoded 5' primer plus a J-beta primer mix. TCRdb reanalysed the 5' RACE reads using MiXCR and keeps one entry per CDR3 protein. This sample has about 1.5 million distinct CDR3 sequences; about 42% occur once, and the top ten carry around 4%. The sample comprised blood. The receptor source for this set is a woman aged 18-29 years in good health.

This clonotype was recorded many times. This chain links TRBV4-3 with TRBJ1-2, with no clear D. This CDR3 region has 14 residues. V lost 0 bases and J lost 0, with 5 bases in between. Germline loops: CDR1 LGHNA, CDR2 YSLEER. The CDR3 spells CASSQDRANYGYTF. The CDR3 bases are TGCGCCAGCAGCCAAGATAGGGCTAACTATGGCTACACCTTC.

This clonotype was counted only a few times. This chain links TRBV5-1 with TRBJ1-2; D is unresolved. Germline-derived CDR1 and CDR2 are SGHRS and YFSETQ. V lost 5 bases and J 3 bases, leaving 14 bases between the germline ends. This CDR3 comprises 14 residues. In DNA form, the CDR3 reads TGCGCCAGCAGTCCGGGAGAGCCTTACTATGGCTACACCTTC. Translation gives CASSPGEPYYGYTF.

The table lists this clonotype with a few counts. The chain joins TRBV20-1 to TRBJ2-1; the D is unclear. In germline, CDR1 is DFQATT, CDR2 SNEGSKA (reference sequence). V was pared by 3 bases and J by 5 bases, with 20 bases between. This CDR3 has 16 amino acids. The CDR3 is CSASTQALLIDNEQFF. The CDR3 DNA reads TGCAGTGCTAGTACGCAGGCGCTGTTAATCGACAATGAGCAGTTCTTC.

The rearrangement uses TRBV12-3 or TRBV12-4 and TRBJ2-7; no reliable D call. The J call may be mistaken, given a closer DNA end match to TRBJ2-5. The CDR3 is 13 residues long. CDR3 in amino acids: CASKPGPEETQYF. In DNA, the CDR3 is TGTGCCAGCAAACCTGGTCCAGAGGAGACCCAGTACTTC.

This clonotype was observed many times. The chain combines TRBV4-2 with TRBJ2-5, with D hard to call. The V end was cut by 0 bases, the J end by 4 bases, with 15 bases between. The length of the CDR3 is 16 residues. In germline, CDR1 is LGHNA, CDR2 YNFKEQ. The CDR3 loop reads CASSQDSTARRETQYF. The CDR3 nucleotides are TGTGCCAGCAGCCAAGATTCTACCGCACGGAGAGAGACCCAGTACTTC.

This sequence joins TRBV4-1 and TRBJ1-2, with unresolved D. Trimming removed 0 bases at V and 3 bases at J, with 11 bases between. This CDR3 is built from 15 residues. The germline V gene has CDR1 MGHRA and CDR2 YSYEKL. CDR3 DNA sequence: TGCGCCAGCAGCCAAGACAGCTCCGAGGACTATGGCTACACCTTC. Protein sequence: CASSQDSSEDYGYTF.

The CDR3 sequence: CASKVCRSSGELFF. The CDR3 DNA reads TGTGCCAGCAAAGTTTGTAGGAGCTCCGGGGAGCTGTTTTTT. V is TRBV28 and J is TRBJ2-2; D unclear. Germline CDR1 and CDR2: MDHEN and SYDVKM. This CDR3 has 14 residues. Trimming removed 7 bases at V and 6 bases at J, with 15 bases between. Full variable domain (rest looked up from reference TRBV28 and TRBJ2-2): DVKVTQSSRYLVKRTGEKVFLECVQDMDHENMFWYRQDPGLGLRLIYFSYDVKMKEKGDIPEGYSVSREKKERFSLILESASTNQTSMYLCASKVCRSSGELFFGEGSRLTVL.

This clonotype has a single count. This sequence joins TRBV2 and TRBJ2-3; TRBD1 might be the D (6 bases). The CDR3 loop spans 15 amino acids. The germline V and J ends were trimmed by 8 bases and 3 bases, with 18 bases remaining between them. In germline, CDR1 is SNHLY, CDR2 FYNNEI. CDR3 residues: CASSGSGQGTDTQYF. CDR3 in DNA: TGTGCCAGCTCAGGATCAGGGCAGGGGACAGATACGCAGTATTTT.